The clone carrying this T cell receptor (beta chain) has only one observation. As yet, its antigen is unknown. From germline, CDR1 is SEHNR and CDR2 FQNEAQ (reference sequence). V lost 4 bases and J lost 3; bases outside the gene matches: 9. This CDR3 spans 16 amino acids. Sample-barcoded 5' priming and a J-beta primer mix drove a second PCR of about 6 to 12 cycles. Every single cDNA molecule received a tag from a template-switch adaptor with 12 random nucleotides. MiXCR was run by TCRdb on the 5' RACE reads, yielding one entry per CDR3 protein. The sample lists about 1.5 million distinct CDR3 sequences, about 42% seen once, with around 4% in the top ten. These data are taken from a study of blood T cells in healthy people across ages. Study-wide results and caveats: With unsorted PBMCs, a conclusive comparison of naive versus antigen-experienced cells was not possible. Across the age range, TCR beta diversity per million T cells fell in a roughly linear way.

This clonotype originated in a woman aged 18-29 years in good health. Sequencing was carried out using blood. The chain has TRBV7-9 and TRBJ2-1; 7 bases fit TRBD2. For the CDR3, the DNA is TGTGCCAGCAGCTCACCGGCTAGCGGAGTCTACAATGAGCAGTTCTTC. Translation: CASSSPASGVYNEQFF.